This T cell receptor (beta chain) derives from a study of spatial heterogeneity in lung cancer. Study overall: Consistently, beta-chain sequences turned up in larger numbers than alpha-chain sequences did.

This CDR3 comprises 13 residues. V lost 3 bases and J lost 8; bases outside the gene matches: 8. Germline loops: CDR1 GTSNPN, CDR2 SVGIG (reference sequence). The presence of a unique molecular identifier marked each TCR cDNA molecule. MiXCR, run by TCRdb on the 5' RACE reads, gives a single entry per CDR3 protein. The repertoire consists of approximately 44,000 distinct CDR3 sequences, with around 11% occurring once and the leading ten covering around two fifths. As to time point: sample taken at primary tumor resection. Tumor, nontumor lung or frozen PBMC supplied whole RNA that was sequenced unsorted.

The source was PBMCs, collected at surgery. The chain has TRBV30 and TRBJ1-2, with TRBD1 matching 8 bases. The receptor was derived from a female donor with early-stage non-small cell lung cancer. CDR3 DNA sequence: TGTGCCTGGAGGGGGGCAGGGGGCCGGGGCTACACCTTC. It specifies CAWRGAGGRGYTF.